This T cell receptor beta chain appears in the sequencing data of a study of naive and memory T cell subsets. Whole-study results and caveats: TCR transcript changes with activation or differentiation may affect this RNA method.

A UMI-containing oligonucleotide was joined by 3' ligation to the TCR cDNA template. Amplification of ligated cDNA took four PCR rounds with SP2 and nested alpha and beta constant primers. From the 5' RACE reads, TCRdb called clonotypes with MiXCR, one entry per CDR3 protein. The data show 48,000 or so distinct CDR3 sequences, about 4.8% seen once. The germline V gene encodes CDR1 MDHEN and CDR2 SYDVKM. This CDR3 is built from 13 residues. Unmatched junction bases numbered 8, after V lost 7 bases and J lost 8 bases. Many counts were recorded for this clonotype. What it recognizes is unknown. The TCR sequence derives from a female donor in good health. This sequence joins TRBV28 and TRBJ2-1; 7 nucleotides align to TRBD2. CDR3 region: CASTRSSGHEQFF. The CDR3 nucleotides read TGTGCCAGCACCCGGTCTAGCGGACATGAGCAGTTCTTC.